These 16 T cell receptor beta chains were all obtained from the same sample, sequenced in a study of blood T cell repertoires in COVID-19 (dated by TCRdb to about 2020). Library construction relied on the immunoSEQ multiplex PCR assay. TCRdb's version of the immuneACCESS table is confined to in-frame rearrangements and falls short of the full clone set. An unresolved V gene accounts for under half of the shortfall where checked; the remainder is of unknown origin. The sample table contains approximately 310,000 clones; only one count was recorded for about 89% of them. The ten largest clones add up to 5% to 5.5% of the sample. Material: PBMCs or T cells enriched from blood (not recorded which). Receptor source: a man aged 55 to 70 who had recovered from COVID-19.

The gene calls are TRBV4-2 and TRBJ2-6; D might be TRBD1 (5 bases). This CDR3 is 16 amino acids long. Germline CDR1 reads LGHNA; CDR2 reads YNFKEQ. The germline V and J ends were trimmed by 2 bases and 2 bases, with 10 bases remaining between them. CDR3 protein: CASSQQGSAGANVLTF. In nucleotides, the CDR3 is TGTGCCAGCAGCCAACAGGGCTCGGCTGGGGCCAACGTCCTGACTTTC.

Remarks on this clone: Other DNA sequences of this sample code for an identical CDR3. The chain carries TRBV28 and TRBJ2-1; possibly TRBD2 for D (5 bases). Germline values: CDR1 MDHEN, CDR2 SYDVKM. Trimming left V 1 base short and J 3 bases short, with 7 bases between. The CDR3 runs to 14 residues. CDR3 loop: CASSLSGNYNEQFF. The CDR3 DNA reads TGTGCCAGCAGTTTATCGGGGAACTACAATGAGCAGTTCTTC.

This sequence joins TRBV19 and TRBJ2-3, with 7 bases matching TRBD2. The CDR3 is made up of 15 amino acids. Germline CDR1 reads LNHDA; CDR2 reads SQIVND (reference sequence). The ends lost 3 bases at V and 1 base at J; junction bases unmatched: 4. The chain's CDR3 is CASSIGAGGTDTQYF. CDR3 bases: TGTGCCAGTAGTATTGGGGCGGGAGGCACAGATACGCAGTATTTT.

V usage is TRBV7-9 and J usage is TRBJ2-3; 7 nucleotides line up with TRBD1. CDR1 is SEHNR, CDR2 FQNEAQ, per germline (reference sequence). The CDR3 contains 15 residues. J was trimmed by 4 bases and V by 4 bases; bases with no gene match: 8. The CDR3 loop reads CASSSYTGEPDTQYF. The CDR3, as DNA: TGTGCCAGCAGCTCGTATACAGGGGAGCCAGATACGCAGTATTTT.

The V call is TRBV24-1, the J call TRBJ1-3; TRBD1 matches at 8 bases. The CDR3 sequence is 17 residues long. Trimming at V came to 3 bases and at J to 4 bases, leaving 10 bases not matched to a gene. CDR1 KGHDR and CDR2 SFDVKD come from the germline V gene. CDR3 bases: TGTGCCACCAGTGATGCCCAGGGGGCGACTGGGGGAAACACCATATATTTT. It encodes CATSDAQGATGGNTIYF.

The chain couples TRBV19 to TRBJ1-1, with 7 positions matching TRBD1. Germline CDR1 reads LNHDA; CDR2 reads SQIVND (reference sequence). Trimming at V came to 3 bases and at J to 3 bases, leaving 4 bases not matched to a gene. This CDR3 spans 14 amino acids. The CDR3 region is CASSIEGGDTEAFF. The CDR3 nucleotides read TGTGCCAGTAGTATTGAAGGGGGCGACACTGAAGCTTTCTTT.

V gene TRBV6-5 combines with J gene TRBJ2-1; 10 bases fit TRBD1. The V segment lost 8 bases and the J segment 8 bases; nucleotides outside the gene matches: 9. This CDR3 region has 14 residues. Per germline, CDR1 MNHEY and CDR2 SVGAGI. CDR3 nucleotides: TGTGCCAGCGGAAGACAGGGGGCAATGGATGAGCAGTTCTTC. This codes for CASGRQGAMDEQFF.

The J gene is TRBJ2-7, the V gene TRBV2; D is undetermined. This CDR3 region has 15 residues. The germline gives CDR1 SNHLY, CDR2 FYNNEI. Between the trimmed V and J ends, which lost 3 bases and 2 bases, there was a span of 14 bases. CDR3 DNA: TGTGCCAGCAGTGACATTCTGAGAGCCCCCTACGAGCAGTACTTC. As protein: CASSDILRAPYEQYF. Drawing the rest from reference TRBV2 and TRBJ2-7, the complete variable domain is EPEVTQTPSHQVTQMGQEVILRCVPISNHLYFYWYRQILGQKVEFLVSFYNNEISEKSEIFDDQFSVERPDGSNFTLKIRSTKLEDSAMYFCASSDILRAPYEQYFGPGTRLTVT.

The chain's CDR3 is CATSDFGTGGETQYF. CDR3 nucleotides: TGTGCCACCAGTGATTTTGGGACAGGGGGGGAGACCCAGTACTTC. The genes are TRBV24-1 and TRBJ2-5; TRBD1 matches at 11 bases. CDR3 size: 15 residues. J lost 5 bases, V lost 1 base, and 2 bases had no gene match. Germline CDR1 and CDR2: KGHDR and SFDVKD.

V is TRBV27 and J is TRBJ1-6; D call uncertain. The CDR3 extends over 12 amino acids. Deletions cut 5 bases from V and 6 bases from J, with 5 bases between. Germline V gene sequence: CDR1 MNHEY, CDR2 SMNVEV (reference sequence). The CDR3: CASSRANSPLHF. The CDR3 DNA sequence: TGTGCCAGCAGTCGCGCTAATTCACCCCTCCACTTT.

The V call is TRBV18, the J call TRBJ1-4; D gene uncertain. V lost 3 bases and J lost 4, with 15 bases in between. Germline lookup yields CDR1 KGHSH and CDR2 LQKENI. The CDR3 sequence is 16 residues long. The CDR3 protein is CASSPYLPGVNEKLFF. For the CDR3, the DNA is TGTGCCAGCTCACCGTATCTCCCGGGTGTTAATGAAAAACTGTTTTTT. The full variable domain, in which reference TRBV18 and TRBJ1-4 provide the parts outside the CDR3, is NAGVMQNPRHLVRRRGQEARLRCSPMKGHSHVYWYRQLPEEGLKFMVYLQKENIIDESGMPKERFSAEFPKEGPSILRIQQVVRGDSAAYFCASSPYLPGVNEKLFFGSGTQLSVL.

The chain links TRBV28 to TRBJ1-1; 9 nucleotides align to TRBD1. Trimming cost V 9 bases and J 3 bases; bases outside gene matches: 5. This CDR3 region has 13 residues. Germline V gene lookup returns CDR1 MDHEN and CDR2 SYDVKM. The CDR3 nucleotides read TGTGCCAGTGGGACAGGGCGGTACACTGAAGCTTTCTTT. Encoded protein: CASGTGRYTEAFF.

CDR3 in DNA: TGTGCCTGGAGTGTCCGGAGGGGGGGCTCCTATAATTCACCCCTCCACTTT. Its translation: CAWSVRRGGSYNSPLHF. The chain has TRBV30 and TRBJ1-6; a possible D gene is TRBD1 (6 bases). V was trimmed by 0 bases and J by 0 bases, leaving 12 bases between them. The CDR3 sequence is 17 residues long. In germline, CDR1 is GTSNPN, CDR2 SVGIG (reference sequence).

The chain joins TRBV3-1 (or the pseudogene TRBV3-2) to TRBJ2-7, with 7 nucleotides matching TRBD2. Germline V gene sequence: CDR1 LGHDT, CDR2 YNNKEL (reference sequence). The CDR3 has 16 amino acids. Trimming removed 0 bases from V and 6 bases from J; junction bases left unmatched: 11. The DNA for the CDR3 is TGTGCCAGCAGCCAAGATGGGGCGGGAGATCCCTCCGAGCAGTACTTC. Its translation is CASSQDGAGDPSEQYF.

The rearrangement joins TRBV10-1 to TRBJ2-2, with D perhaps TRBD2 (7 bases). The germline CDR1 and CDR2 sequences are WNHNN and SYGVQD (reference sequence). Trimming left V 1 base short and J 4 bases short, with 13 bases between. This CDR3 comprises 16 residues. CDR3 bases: TGCGCCAGCAGTGAGTGGGGGGGGGCGGGCACCGGGGAGCTGTTTTTT. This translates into CASSEWGGAGTGELFF.

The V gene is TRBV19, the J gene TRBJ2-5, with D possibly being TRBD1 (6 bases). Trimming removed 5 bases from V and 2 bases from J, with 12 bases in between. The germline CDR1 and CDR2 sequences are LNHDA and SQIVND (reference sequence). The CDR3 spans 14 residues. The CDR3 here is CASSAPGQQETQYF. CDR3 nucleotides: TGTGCCAGTAGTGCACCGGGACAACAAGAGACCCAGTACTTC.